These 27 T cell receptor beta chains came from one sample sequenced in a study of response to subunit inactivated influenza vaccine. TCRdb recomputed calls from the RT-PCR reads with MiXCR, one row per CDR3 protein. The data contain about 540,000 distinct CDR3 sequences, under 25% of them singletons. These data were also reused for a study on T cells expressing NK-cell markers. That paper adds: For TCR beta, cDNA was produced by 5'RACE template switching with UMIs.

The specimen was CD4+ T cells sorted from PBMCs, collected 11 to 12 days after vaccination. Source of these receptors: a man aged 50 to 60 who received an inactivated influenza vaccine.

This clonotype has at least ten counts. The CDR3 DNA reads TGTGCCACCAGTGACCGTTCCAGGGGGCCACAGAACGATGAGCAGTTCTTC. It yields the protein CATSDRSRGPQNDEQFF. V gene TRBV24-1 combines with J gene TRBJ2-1, with TRBD1 identical over 8 bases. CDR1 KGHDR and CDR2 SFDVKD come from the germline V gene. J was trimmed by 8 bases and V by 4 bases; bases with no gene match: 15. This CDR3 is built from 17 residues.

The chain joins TRBV12-3 or TRBV12-4 to TRBJ2-1, with 11 positions matching TRBD2. The length of the CDR3 is 14 residues. With V trimmed by 7 bases and J by 8 bases, 7 bases remained unmatched. This CDR3 reads CASNVAGGRHEQFF. CDR3 bases: TGTGCCAGCAACGTAGCGGGGGGGCGGCATGAGCAGTTCTTC.

The V gene is TRBV4-2, the J gene TRBJ1-1; D possibly corresponds to TRBD1 (5 bases). The CDR3 spans 15 residues. Germline V gene lookup returns CDR1 LGHNA and CDR2 YNFKEQ. The ends were cut back, 4 bases at V and 3 bases at J, with 15 bases in the middle. The CDR3 region has the DNA TGTGCCAGCAGCCCCCGAGTAGGGGTCGACACTGAAGCTTTCTTT. This gives the protein CASSPRVGVDTEAFF.

The CDR3 region is CAISRGTDNQPQHF. The DNA of the CDR3 is TGTGCCATCAGTCGAGGGACCGATAATCAGCCCCAGCATTTT. The V call is TRBV10-3, the J call TRBJ1-5; D perhaps matches TRBD1 (5 bases). From germline, CDR1 is ENHRY and CDR2 SYGVKD. This CDR3 region has 14 residues. The germline V and J ends were trimmed by 5 bases and 4 bases, with 12 bases remaining between them.

For the CDR3, the DNA is TGTGCCAGCAGCTGGTCGGGTTACGCTGAAGCTTTCTTT. This translates into CASSWSGYAEAFF. This sequence joins TRBV7-9 and TRBJ1-1; D call uncertain. V was clipped by 4 bases and J by 6 bases, with 12 bases between them. The CDR3 runs 13 residues. Germline V gene data show CDR1 as SEHNR and CDR2 as FQNEAQ (reference sequence). The variable domain in full, completed from reference TRBV7-9 and TRBJ1-1, reads DTGVSQNPRHKITKRGQNVTFRCDPISEHNRLYWYRQTLGQGPEFLTYFQNEAQLEKSRLLSDRFSAERPKGSFSTLEIQRTEQGDSAMYLCASSWSGYAEAFFGQGTRLTVV.

V and J are TRBV3-1 and TRBJ1-2; 9 nucleotides match TRBD1. Germline CDR1 is LGHDT and CDR2 is YNNKEL (reference sequence). V gave up 6 bases and J gave up 8 bases; unmatched junction bases: 7. The CDR3 sequence is 13 residues long. The CDR3 DNA follows: TGTGCCAGCAGTAGGGGACAGGGAGAAGGCTACACCTTC. It encodes CASSRGQGEGYTF.

The V call is TRBV7-2, the J call TRBJ2-3; 7 bases are a match to TRBD2. With V trimmed by 3 bases and J by 1 base, 4 bases remained unmatched. Per germline, CDR1 SGHTA and CDR2 FQGNSA. The CDR3 has 15 amino acids. This CDR3 reads CASSLGGRGTDTQYF. CDR3 nucleotides: TGTGCCAGCAGCTTGGGTGGGAGGGGCACAGATACGCAGTATTTT.

The rearrangement uses TRBV12-3 or TRBV12-4 and TRBJ2-1; 9 nucleotides align to TRBD2. The trim removed 4 bases at V and 16 bases at J, leaving 11 bases unmatched. The CDR3 sequence is 13 residues long. The CDR3 nucleotides are TGTGCCAGCAGTTCTCAATTAGCGGGAGTAGTCTTCTTC. The encoded protein is CASSSQLAGVVFF.

The chain carries TRBV12-3 or TRBV12-4 and TRBJ2-5; TRBD2 aligns across 7 bases. The V and J ends lost 6 bases and 5 bases, in that order; junction bases with no gene match: 6. The CDR3 covers 13 residues. The CDR3 bases are TGTGCCAGCAGATCCGGGACTAAGGAGACCCAGTACTTC. Encoded protein: CASRSGTKETQYF.

The CDR3 is CASSRWTGNEQYF. CDR3 sequence (DNA): TGCGCCAGCAGCCGCTGGACAGGGAACGAGCAGTACTTC. V and J are TRBV5-1 and TRBJ2-7; 8 bases align to TRBD1. This CDR3 has 13 residues. V lost 4 bases to trimming and J lost 5 bases; unmatched junction nucleotides: 5. Germline V gene sequence: CDR1 SGHRS, CDR2 YFSETQ.

This rearrangement joins TRBV7-2 to TRBJ2-7, with 7 bases lining up with TRBD1. V trimming: 1 base; J trimming: 0 bases; junction bases outside the gene matches: 3. The germline V gene has CDR1 SGHTA and CDR2 FQGNSA. The CDR3 loop spans 15 amino acids. For the CDR3, the DNA is TGTGCCAGCAGCTTAGGGGGGACAGTCTCCTACGAGCAGTACTTC. Encoded protein: CASSLGGTVSYEQYF.

V and J are TRBV7-2 and TRBJ2-7; D possibly corresponds to TRBD2 (5 bases). The V end lost 6 bases, the J end lost 2 bases, and 11 bases lay between the germline ends. Germline CDR1 is SGHTA and CDR2 is FQGNSA. CDR3 length equals 13 residues. In DNA, the CDR3 is TGTGCCAGCAGTCCCCCCGGGACCTACGAGCAGTACTTC. Its protein product is CASSPPGTYEQYF.

This clonotype was seen a handful of times. The chain has TRBV5-1 and TRBJ2-1, with a possible D match to TRBD2 (7 bases). Looked up from germline, CDR1 is SGHRS and CDR2 is YFSETQ. V dropped 3 bases and J dropped 8 bases, with 15 bases sitting between them. CDR3 length: 14 amino acids. CDR3 amino acids: CASSWTSYRDEQFF. CDR3 sequence (DNA): TGCGCCAGCAGCTGGACTAGTTACAGGGATGAGCAGTTCTTC.

The chain combines TRBV5-6 with TRBJ2-2; the D is unclear. CDR1 and CDR2 (germline): SGHDT, YYEEEE. CDR3 length: 12 amino acids. Trimming removed 4 bases at V and 6 bases at J, with 7 bases between. The CDR3 DNA reads TGTGCCAGCAGCGTATTACCCGGGGAGCTGTTTTTT. Its protein product is CASSVLPGELFF.

The table lists this clonotype with a few counts. The chain uses TRBV7-9 and TRBJ2-2; D may be TRBD2 (5 bases). The CDR3 contains 14 residues. In germline, CDR1 is SEHNR, CDR2 FQNEAQ (reference sequence). The V end was cut by 10 bases, the J end by 5 bases, with 17 bases between. The CDR3 loop reads CATEGKGVTGELFF. CDR3 nucleotides: TGTGCCACCGAAGGGAAGGGAGTGACCGGGGAGCTGTTTTTT.

In this sample, this clonotype turned up a few times. The CDR3 nucleotides are TGCGCCAGCAGCTCTTCGGGCGGCACCGGGGAGCTGTTTTTT. The encoded protein is CASSSSGGTGELFF. The chain recombines TRBV5-1 with TRBJ2-2; unclear D gene. Trimming shortened V by 3 bases and J by 4 bases, and 10 bases separated the two germline ends. CDR3 size: 14 residues. CDR1 is SGHRS, CDR2 YFSETQ, per germline.

This clonotype came up once. The V and J genes are TRBV5-1 and TRBJ2-5, with D possibly matching TRBD2 (5 bases). Germline assignment: CDR1 SGHRS and CDR2 YFSETQ. The CDR3 runs to 16 residues. The germline V and J ends were trimmed by 0 bases and 4 bases, with 16 bases remaining between them. CDR3 protein: CASSLAVSRGAETQYF. The DNA for the CDR3 is TGCGCCAGCAGCTTGGCCGTTAGCCGGGGAGCAGAGACCCAGTACTTC.

This clonotype was detected once. This rearrangement joins TRBV28 to TRBJ1-1; TRBD1 is a possible D gene (5 bases). Germline assignment: CDR1 MDHEN and CDR2 SYDVKM. V lost 2 bases and J 11 bases, leaving 12 bases between the germline ends. The CDR3 is 12 amino acids. The DNA for the CDR3 is TGTGCCAGCAGTTTAGAGGCCAGGGATGCTTTCTTT. As protein: CASSLEARDAFF.

The V and J genes are TRBV12-3 or TRBV12-4 and TRBJ1-3; the D is unclear. This CDR3 is 15 amino acids long. V lost 10 bases to trimming and J lost 0 bases, with 16 bases between them. DNA of the CDR3: TGTGCCACCTCCCCACCGGGAAGCTCTGGAAACACCATATATTTT. Translating it yields CATSPPGSSGNTIYF.

The chain has TRBV6-5 and TRBJ2-1; 13 bases match TRBD2. Germline V gene sequence: CDR1 MNHEY, CDR2 SVGAGI. The junction had 2 bases not matched to a gene; V was cut back by 0 bases and J by 0 bases. CDR3 length: 18 residues. The CDR3 reads CASSYSGLAGSSYNEQFF. As DNA, the CDR3 is TGTGCCAGCAGTTACTCGGGACTAGCGGGAAGCTCCTACAATGAGCAGTTCTTC.

The chain uses TRBV29-1 and TRBJ2-7, with 12 bases that match TRBD2. The junction had 2 bases not matched to a gene; V was cut back by 5 bases and J by 3 bases. Germline lookup yields CDR1 SQVTM and CDR2 ANQGSEA. This CDR3 spans 13 amino acids. Here the CDR3 DNA reads TGCAGCGTTTCTAGCGGGGGGGTCTACGAGCAGTACTTC. Translation gives CSVSSGGVYEQYF.

The genes are TRBV7-3 and TRBJ2-5; D is perhaps TRBD2 (7 bases). V gave up 5 bases and J gave up 4 bases, with 17 bases separating them. This CDR3 spans 15 amino acids. CDR1 is SGHTA and CDR2 is FQGTGA in the germline V gene. The CDR3 nucleotides read TGTGCCAGCAGCCCTATGGGGGGGCTTGGAGAGACCCAGTACTTC. This codes for CASSPMGGLGETQYF.

The genes are TRBV7-9 and TRBJ2-7; D perhaps matches TRBD2 (5 bases). The CDR3 is made up of 14 amino acids. V was trimmed by 1 base and J by 2 bases, leaving 9 bases between them. Germline CDR1 is SEHNR and CDR2 is FQNEAQ (reference sequence). The CDR3 sequence is CASSLGGIPYEQYF. As DNA, the CDR3 is TGTGCCAGCAGCTTAGGAGGGATACCCTACGAGCAGTACTTC.

The chain recombines TRBV4-1 with TRBJ2-7, with 9 bases that match TRBD1. After removal of 5 bases from V and 2 bases from J, the junction contained 10 bases not matched to a gene. Germline values: CDR1 MGHRA, CDR2 YSYEKL. This CDR3 comprises 16 residues. The DNA of the CDR3 is TGCGCCAGCAGCAAAACCCCGACAGGGGGAACCTACGAGCAGTACTTC. It yields the protein CASSKTPTGGTYEQYF.

V is TRBV20-1 and J is TRBJ2-7; D assignment may be TRBD1 or TRBD2 (5 bases each). CDR3 length: 12 residues. Trimming stripped 5 bases from V and 0 bases from J, with 8 bases between. From germline, CDR1 is DFQATT and CDR2 SNEGSKA (reference sequence). The chain's CDR3 is CSASGASYEQYF. The CDR3 nucleotides read TGCAGTGCTTCCGGGGCCTCCTACGAGCAGTACTTC.

This clonotype turned up a few times. V gene TRBV20-1 combines with J gene TRBJ2-7; 9 bases match TRBD1. CDR3 size: 12 residues. The ends lost 6 bases at V and 4 bases at J; junction bases unmatched: 4. Germline V gene data show CDR1 as DFQATT and CDR2 as SNEGSKA (reference sequence). CDR3 nucleotide sequence: TGCAGTGCCGAAGGACAGGGGTACGAGCAGTACTTC. Its protein product is CSAEGQGYEQYF.

This clonotype has at least ten counts. The V and J genes are TRBV28 and TRBJ2-1, with a tentative D call TRBD2 (6 bases). V dropped 4 bases and J dropped 1 base, with 14 bases sitting between them. Per the germline V gene, CDR1 is MDHEN and CDR2 is SYDVKM. The CDR3 covers 16 residues. Here the CDR3 reads CASSSISGGSYNEQFF. DNA for the CDR3: TGTGCCAGCAGTTCCATCTCTGGGGGGTCCTACAATGAGCAGTTCTTC.